This entry is about one T cell receptor beta chain. TCRdb keeps only in-frame clones here, not all; method: immunoSEQ multiplex PCR. The sample includes 310,000 or so clones, around 90% of them seen just once. This record comes from a study of blood T cell repertoires in COVID-19. For the study at large: From the United States, Italy and Spain came samples of acute and convalescent COVID-19.

The V and J ends lost 0 bases and 3 bases, in that order; junction bases with no gene match: 2. The CDR3 is 14 residues long. CDR1 and CDR2 from the germline V gene are MNHEY and SMNVEV (reference sequence). Participants came from some 26 US areas, aged about 18 to 89 years. The genes are TRBV27 and TRBJ2-7; 7 bases map to TRBD2. The TCR originated in a woman under 30 who had recovered from COVID-19. The sequenced sample was PBMCs or T cells enriched from blood (not recorded which). CDR3 loop: CASSLSGGDYEQYF. CDR3 DNA: TGTGCCAGCAGTTTATCGGGGGGGGACTACGAGCAGTACTTC.